This T cell receptor beta chain was sequenced for a study of blood T cell repertoires in COVID-19. Generated by immunoSEQ multiplex PCR, the TCRdb table keeps only in-frame clones and is missing some. The table records 140,000 to 150,000 clones, around 86% of them present only once. CDR3 length equals 14 residues. The germline V gene has CDR1 SEHNR and CDR2 FQNEAQ (reference sequence). Trimming took 4 bases from V and 2 from J; bases not matched to a gene: 3. This clone was seen a few times. The chain employs TRBV7-9 and TRBJ1-2, with 8 nucleotides matching TRBD1. Sequencing was performed on PBMCs or T cells enriched from blood (not recorded which). The receptor was derived from a middle-aged man who had recovered from COVID-19. CDR3 bases: TGTGCCAGCAGCTCCAACAGGGGGAACTATGGCTACACCTTC. It encodes CASSSNRGNYGYTF.